This T cell receptor beta chain was profiled in a study of T cells in Graves' hyperthyroidism and ophthalmopathy. V lost 4 bases, J lost 5 bases, and 9 bases stayed unmatched. Germline CDR1 MGHDK, CDR2 SYGVNS. This CDR3 region has 15 residues. In the case of this clonotype: Its antigen is not known.

Overall study results and limits: Classification by a 13 V-J model distinguished ophthalmopathy from stable hyperthyroidism. Researchers found most expanded thyroid clonotypes above 0.001 in blood as well.

RNA transcripts provided the source from which TCR beta CDR3 regions were amplified. During a first-round RT-PCR of the TCR CDR3, the HTBI primer set was used. TCRdb fed the multiplex PCR reads into MiXCR, producing one record per CDR3 protein. This table holds around 570,000 distinct CDR3 sequences, 15% to 20% found once. It was uncontrolled infection, other autoimmune disease, pregnancy or lactation that excluded patients. PBMCs were sourced from less than 12 ml fresh peripheral blood. The sample was blood. The TCR was taken from a man in his forties or fifties with Graves' ophthalmopathy. The gene calls are TRBV25-1 and TRBJ2-7; TRBD2 agrees at 9 bases. The chain's CDR3 is CASSGPGLAIDEQYF. The CDR3 DNA sequence: TGTGCCAGCAGTGGCCCGGGACTAGCTATCGACGAGCAGTACTTC.